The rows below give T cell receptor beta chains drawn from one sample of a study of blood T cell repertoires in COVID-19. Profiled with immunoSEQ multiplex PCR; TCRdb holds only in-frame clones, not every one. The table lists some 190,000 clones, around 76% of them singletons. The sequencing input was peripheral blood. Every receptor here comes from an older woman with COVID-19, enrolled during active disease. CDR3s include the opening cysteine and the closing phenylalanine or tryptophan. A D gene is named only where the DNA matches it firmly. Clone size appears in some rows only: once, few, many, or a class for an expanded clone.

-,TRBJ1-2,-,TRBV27,CASSQDRRYGYTF,TGTGCCAGCAGCCAAGACAGACGGTATGGCTACACCTTC
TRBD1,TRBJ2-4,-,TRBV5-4,CASSSGQLAKNIQYF,TGTGCCAGCAGCTCGGGACAGCTAGCCAAAAACATTCAGTACTTC
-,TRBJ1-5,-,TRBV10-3,CAISDRAGNQPQHF,TGTGCCATCAGTGACAGGGCCGGCAATCAGCCCCAGCATTTT
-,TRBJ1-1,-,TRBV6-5,CASFTSTNTEAFF,TGTGCCAGCTTTACATCCACGAACACTGAAGCTTTCTTT
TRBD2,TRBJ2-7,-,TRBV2,CASSIAGGYEQYF,TGTGCCAGTTCAATAGCGGGAGGGTACGAGCAGTACTTC
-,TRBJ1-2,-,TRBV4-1,CASSQDWGLSPQFNYGYTF,TGCGCCAGCAGCCAAGATTGGGGACTCTCTCCCCAATTTAACTATGGCTACACCTTC
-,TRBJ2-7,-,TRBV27,CASSSLTTYEQYF,TGTGCCAGCAGTTCCCTCACTACCTACGAGCAGTACTTC
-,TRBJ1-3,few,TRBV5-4,CASSLDSATGNTIYF,TGTGCCAGCAGCCTCGATAGCGCGACTGGAAACACCATATATTTT
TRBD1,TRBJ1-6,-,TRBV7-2,CASSPPGTANSPLHF,TGTGCCAGCAGCCCGCCCGGGACAGCGAATTCACCCCTCCACTTT
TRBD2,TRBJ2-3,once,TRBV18,CASSLGLDSSTDTQYF,TGTGCCAGCTCACTCGGACTAGATAGTAGTACAGATACGCAGTATTTT
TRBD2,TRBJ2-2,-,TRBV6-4,CASSALAGANTGELFF,TGTGCCAGCAGTGCACTAGCGGGGGCGAACACCGGGGAGCTGTTTTTT
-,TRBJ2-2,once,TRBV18,CASSPPYPSGTGELFF,TGTGCCAGCTCACCACCTTACCCGTCGGGCACCGGGGAGCTGTTTTTT